Described below is a single TCR beta chain sequence and its context. The record originates from a study of CD8 T cells in Susac syndrome. With random hexamers, reverse transcription was performed on roughly 0.45 to 1 ug of RNA. By means of immunoSEQ multiplex PCR, TCR beta CDR3 spanning 54 Vbeta and 13 Jbeta underwent amplification. MiXCR, applied by TCRdb to the immunoSEQ multiplex PCR reads, yields one record per CDR3 protein. The profile shows some 140,000 distinct CDR3 sequences, roughly 80% of them singletons. The CDR3 length is 13 residues. Germline CDR1 is LNHDA and CDR2 is SQIVND (reference sequence). Trimming removed 0 bases at V and 2 bases at J, with 5 bases between.

Sequenced: CD8+ T cells from PBMCs. The J gene is TRBJ2-7, the V gene TRBV19, with D uncertain. The clonotype was recovered from a human donor with multiple sclerosis. This CDR3 reads CASSIDSTYEQYF. The DNA of the CDR3 is TGTGCCAGTAGTATAGACAGTACCTACGAGCAGTACTTC.